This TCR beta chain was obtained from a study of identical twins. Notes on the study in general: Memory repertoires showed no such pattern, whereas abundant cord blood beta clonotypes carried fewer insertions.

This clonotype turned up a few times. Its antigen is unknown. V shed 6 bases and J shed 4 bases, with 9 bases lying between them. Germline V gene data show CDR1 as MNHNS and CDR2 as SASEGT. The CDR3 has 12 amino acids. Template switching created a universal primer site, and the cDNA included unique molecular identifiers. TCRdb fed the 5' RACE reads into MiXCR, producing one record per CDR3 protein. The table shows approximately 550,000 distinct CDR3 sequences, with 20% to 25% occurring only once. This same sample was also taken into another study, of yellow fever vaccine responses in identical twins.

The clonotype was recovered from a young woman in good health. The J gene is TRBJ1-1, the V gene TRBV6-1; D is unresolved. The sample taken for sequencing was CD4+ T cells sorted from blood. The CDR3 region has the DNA TGTGCCAGCAGAACCCACGGCACTGAAGCTTTCTTT. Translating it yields CASRTHGTEAFF.